The present T cell receptor beta chain was sequenced within a study of T cells in Graves' hyperthyroidism and ophthalmopathy. There were TCR beta CDR3 regions amplified from RNA transcripts. TCR CDR3 underwent first-round RT-PCR with the HTBI primer set. Via MiXCR, TCRdb re-called the multiplex PCR reads, giving one row per CDR3 protein. The sample yields some 270,000 distinct CDR3 sequences, 13% seen once. Not enrolled were patients with uncontrolled infection, other autoimmune disease, pregnancy or lactation. This clonotype was picked up many times. Its antigen is unknown. Findings and caveats of the study: The model's output predicted ophthalmopathy at a median of about 6.5 months prior to onset.

The germline gives CDR1 MNHNS, CDR2 SASEGT. The CDR3 is 14 residues long. The V gene end was trimmed by 6 bases and the J gene end by 0 bases; junction bases not matched to a gene: 3. Sequenced: blood. The source is a woman aged 25 to 39 with Graves' hyperthyroidism that later progressed to Graves' ophthalmopathy. The chain has TRBV6-1 and TRBJ2-7; 9 bases fit TRBD1. This CDR3 is CASRGTGNSYEQYF. CDR3 in DNA: TGTGCCAGCAGAGGGACAGGGAACTCCTACGAGCAGTACTTC.